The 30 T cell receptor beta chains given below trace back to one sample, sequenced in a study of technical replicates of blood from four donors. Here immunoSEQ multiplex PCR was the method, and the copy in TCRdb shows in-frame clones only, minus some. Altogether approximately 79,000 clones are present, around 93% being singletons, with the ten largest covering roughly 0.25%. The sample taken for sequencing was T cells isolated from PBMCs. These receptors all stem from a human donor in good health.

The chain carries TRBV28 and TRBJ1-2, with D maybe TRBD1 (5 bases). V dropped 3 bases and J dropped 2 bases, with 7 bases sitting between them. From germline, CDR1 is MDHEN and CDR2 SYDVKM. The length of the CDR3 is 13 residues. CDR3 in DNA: TGTGCCAGCAGTTTTAACAGGAACTATGGCTACACCTTC. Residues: CASSFNRNYGYTF.

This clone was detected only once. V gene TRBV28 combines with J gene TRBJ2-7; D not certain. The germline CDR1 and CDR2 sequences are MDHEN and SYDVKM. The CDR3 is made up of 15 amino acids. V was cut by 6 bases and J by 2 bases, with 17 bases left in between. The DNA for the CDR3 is TGTGCCAGCAGCCTCACCTTTCGCGCACCCTACGAGCAGTACTTC. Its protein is CASSLTFRAPYEQYF.

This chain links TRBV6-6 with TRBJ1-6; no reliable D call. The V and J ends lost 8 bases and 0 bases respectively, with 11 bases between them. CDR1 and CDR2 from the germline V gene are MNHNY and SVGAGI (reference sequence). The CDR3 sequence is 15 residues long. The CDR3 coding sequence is TGTGCCAGCCTTCGAGGAGACTCCTATAATTCACCCCTCCACTTT. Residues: CASLRGDSYNSPLHF.

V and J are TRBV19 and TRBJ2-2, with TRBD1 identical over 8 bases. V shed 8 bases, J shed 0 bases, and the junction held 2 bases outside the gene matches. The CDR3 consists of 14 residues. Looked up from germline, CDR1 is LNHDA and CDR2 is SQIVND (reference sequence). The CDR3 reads CASGQGANTGELFF. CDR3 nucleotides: TGTGCCAGTGGACAGGGTGCGAACACCGGGGAGCTGTTTTTT.

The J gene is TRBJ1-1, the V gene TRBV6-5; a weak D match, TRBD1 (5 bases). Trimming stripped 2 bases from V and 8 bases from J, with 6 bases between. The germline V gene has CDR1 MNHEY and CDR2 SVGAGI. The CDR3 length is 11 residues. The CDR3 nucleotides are TGTGCCAGCAGTTACAACAGGGAAGCTTTCTTT. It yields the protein CASSYNREAFF.

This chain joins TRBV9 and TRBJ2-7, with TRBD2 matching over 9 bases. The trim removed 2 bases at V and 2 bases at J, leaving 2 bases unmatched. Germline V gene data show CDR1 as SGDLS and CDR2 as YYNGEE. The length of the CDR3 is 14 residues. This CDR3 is CASSVSGGPYEQYF. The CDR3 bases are TGTGCCAGCAGCGTTAGCGGGGGACCCTACGAGCAGTACTTC.

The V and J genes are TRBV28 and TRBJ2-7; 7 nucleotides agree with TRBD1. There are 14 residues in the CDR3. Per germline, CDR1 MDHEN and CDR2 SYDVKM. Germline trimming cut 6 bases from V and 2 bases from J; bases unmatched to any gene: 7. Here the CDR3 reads CASRPWDSAYEQYF. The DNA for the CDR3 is TGTGCCAGCAGACCTTGGGACAGCGCCTACGAGCAGTACTTC.

CDR3 residues: CASSFGGGAGTDTQYF. CDR3 nucleotides: TGTGCCAGCAGCTTCGGCGGGGGGGCCGGCACAGATACGCAGTATTTT. This sequence joins TRBV7-6 and TRBJ2-3; the match to TRBD2 covers 9 bases. Germline CDR1 reads SGHVS; CDR2 reads FNYEAQ. The CDR3 is 16 amino acids. V trimming: 3 bases; J trimming: 1 base; junction bases outside the gene matches: 5.

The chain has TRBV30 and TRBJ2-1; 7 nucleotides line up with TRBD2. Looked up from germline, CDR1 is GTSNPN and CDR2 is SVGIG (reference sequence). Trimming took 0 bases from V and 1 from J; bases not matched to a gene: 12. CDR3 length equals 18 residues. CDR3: CAWSVVRSGLGSYNEQFF. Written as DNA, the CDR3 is TGTGCCTGGAGTGTGGTCAGATCCGGACTAGGGTCCTACAATGAGCAGTTCTTC.

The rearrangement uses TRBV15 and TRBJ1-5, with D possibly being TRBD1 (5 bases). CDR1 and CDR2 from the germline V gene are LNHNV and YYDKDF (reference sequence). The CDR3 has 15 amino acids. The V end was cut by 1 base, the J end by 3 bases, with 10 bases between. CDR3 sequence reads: CATSRGGGNNQPQHF. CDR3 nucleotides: TGTGCCACCAGCAGAGGGGGGGGTAACAATCAGCCCCAGCATTTT.

CDR3 sequence: CASGGGGYNYGYTF. CDR3 coding DNA: TGCGCCAGCGGCGGGGGGGGGTACAACTATGGCTACACCTTC. The J gene is TRBJ1-2, the V gene TRBV5-1; D possibly corresponds to TRBD1 (5 bases). Trimming pared 7 bases from V and 2 bases from J, leaving 15 bases between. CDR3 size: 14 residues. CDR1 and CDR2 from the germline V gene are SGHRS and YFSETQ.

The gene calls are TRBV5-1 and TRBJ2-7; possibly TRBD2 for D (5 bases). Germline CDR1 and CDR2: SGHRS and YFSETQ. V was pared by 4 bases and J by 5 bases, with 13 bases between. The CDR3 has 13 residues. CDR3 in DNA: TGCGCCAGCAGCGATGGCGTTAGCGACGAGCAGTACTTC. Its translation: CASSDGVSDEQYF.

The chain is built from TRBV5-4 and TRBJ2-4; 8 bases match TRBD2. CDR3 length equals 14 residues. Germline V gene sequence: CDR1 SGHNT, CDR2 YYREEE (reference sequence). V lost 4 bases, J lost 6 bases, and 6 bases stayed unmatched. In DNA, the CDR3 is TGTGCCAGCAGCCACGCAGCGGGAGTAAACATTCAGTACTTC. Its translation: CASSHAAGVNIQYF. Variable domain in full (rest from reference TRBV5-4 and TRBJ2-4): ETGVTQSPTHLIKTRGQQVTLRCSSQSGHNTVSWYQQALGQGPQFIFQYYREEENGRGNFPPRFSGLQFPNYSSELNVNALELDDSALYLCASSHAAGVNIQYFGAGTRLSVL.

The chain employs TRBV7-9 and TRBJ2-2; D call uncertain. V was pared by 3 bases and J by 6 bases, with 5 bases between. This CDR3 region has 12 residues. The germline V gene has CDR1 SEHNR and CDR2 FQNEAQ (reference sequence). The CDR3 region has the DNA TGTGCCAGCAGCTTTTTCTCCGGGGAGCTGTTTTTT. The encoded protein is CASSFFSGELFF. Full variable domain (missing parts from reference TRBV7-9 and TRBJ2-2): DTGVSQNPRHKITKRGQNVTFRCDPISEHNRLYWYRQTLGQGPEFLTYFQNEAQLEKSRLLSDRFSAERPKGSFSTLEIQRTEQGDSAMYLCASSFFSGELFFGEGSRLTVL.

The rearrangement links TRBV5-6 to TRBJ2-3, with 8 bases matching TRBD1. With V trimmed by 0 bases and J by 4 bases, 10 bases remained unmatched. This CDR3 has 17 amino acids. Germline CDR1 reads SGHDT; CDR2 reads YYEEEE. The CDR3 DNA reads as TGTGCCAGCAGCTTGGCTGGCAGGGGGCGCGTTTCAGATACGCAGTATTTT. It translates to CASSLAGRGRVSDTQYF.

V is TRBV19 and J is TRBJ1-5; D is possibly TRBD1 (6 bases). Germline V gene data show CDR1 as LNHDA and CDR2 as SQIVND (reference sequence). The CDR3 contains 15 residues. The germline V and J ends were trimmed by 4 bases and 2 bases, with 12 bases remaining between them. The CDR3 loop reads CASSTPAGGNQPQHF. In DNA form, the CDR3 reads TGTGCCAGTAGTACTCCCGCAGGGGGCAATCAGCCCCAGCATTTT.

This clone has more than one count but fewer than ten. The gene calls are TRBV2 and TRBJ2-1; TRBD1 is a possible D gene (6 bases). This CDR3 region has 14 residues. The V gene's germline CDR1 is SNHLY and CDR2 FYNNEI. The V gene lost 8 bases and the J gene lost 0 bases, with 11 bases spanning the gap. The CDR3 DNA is TGTGCCAGCGCCGGGACATCCTCCTACAATGAGCAGTTCTTC. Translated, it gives CASAGTSSYNEQFF.

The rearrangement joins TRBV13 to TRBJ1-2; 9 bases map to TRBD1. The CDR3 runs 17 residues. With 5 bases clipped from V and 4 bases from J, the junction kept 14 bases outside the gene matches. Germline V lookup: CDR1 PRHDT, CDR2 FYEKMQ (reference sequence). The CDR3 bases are TGTGCCAGCAGCCTGGGGGACAGGGAGCTTAGCATCTATGGCTACACCTTC. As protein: CASSLGDRELSIYGYTF.

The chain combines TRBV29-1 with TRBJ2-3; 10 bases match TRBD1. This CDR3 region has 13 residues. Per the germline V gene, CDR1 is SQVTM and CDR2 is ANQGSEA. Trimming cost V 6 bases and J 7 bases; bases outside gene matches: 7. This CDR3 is CSVRTGGRNTQYF. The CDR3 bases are TGCAGCGTGCGGACAGGGGGACGAAATACGCAGTATTTT.

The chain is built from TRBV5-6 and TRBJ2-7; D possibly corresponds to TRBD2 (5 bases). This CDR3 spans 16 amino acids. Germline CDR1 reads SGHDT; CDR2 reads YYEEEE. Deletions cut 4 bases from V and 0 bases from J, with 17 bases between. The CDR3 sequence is CASSRGVGLSSYEQYF. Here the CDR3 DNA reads TGTGCCAGCAGCCGGGGAGTTGGCTTAAGCTCCTACGAGCAGTACTTC.

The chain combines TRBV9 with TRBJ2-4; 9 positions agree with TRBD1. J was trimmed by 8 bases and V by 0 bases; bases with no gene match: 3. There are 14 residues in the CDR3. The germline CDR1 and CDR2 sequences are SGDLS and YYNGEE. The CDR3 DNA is TGTGCCAGCAGCGTAGGGGACAGGGTAGACATTCAGTACTTC. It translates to CASSVGDRVDIQYF.

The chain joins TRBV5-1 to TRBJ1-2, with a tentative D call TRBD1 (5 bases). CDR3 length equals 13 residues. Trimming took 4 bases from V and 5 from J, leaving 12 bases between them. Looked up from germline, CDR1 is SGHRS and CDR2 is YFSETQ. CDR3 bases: TGCGCCAGCAGCCCTGACAGTAGTTATGGCTACACCTTC. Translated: CASSPDSSYGYTF.

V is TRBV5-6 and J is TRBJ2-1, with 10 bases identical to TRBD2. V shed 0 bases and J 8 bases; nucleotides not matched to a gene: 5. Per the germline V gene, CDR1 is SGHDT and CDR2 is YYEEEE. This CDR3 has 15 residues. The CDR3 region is CASSLVAGGGYEQFF. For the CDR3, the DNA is TGTGCCAGCAGCTTGGTAGCGGGAGGAGGTTATGAGCAGTTCTTC.

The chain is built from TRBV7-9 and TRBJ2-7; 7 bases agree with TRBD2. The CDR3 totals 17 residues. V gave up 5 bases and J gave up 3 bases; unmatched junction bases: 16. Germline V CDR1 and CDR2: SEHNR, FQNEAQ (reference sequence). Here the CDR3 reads CASSGGVGVVGYYEQYF. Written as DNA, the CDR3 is TGTGCCAGCAGCGGGGGGGTAGGAGTTGTCGGGTACTACGAGCAGTACTTC. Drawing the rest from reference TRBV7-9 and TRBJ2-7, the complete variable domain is DTGVSQNPRHKITKRGQNVTFRCDPISEHNRLYWYRQTLGQGPEFLTYFQNEAQLEKSRLLSDRFSAERPKGSFSTLEIQRTEQGDSAMYLCASSGGVGVVGYYEQYFGPGTRLTVT.

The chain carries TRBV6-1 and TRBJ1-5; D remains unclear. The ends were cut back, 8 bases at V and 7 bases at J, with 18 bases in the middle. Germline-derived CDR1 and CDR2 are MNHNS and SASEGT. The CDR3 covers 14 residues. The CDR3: CASLPDWVGQPQHF. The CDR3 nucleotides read TGTGCCAGCCTTCCAGACTGGGTAGGCCAGCCCCAGCATTTT.

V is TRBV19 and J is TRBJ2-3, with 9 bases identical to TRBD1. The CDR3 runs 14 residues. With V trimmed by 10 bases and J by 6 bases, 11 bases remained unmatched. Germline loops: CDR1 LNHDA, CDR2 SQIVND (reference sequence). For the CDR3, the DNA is TGTGCCACCGACACAGGGGGCGCAGGGGATACGCAGTATTTT. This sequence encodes CATDTGGAGDTQYF.

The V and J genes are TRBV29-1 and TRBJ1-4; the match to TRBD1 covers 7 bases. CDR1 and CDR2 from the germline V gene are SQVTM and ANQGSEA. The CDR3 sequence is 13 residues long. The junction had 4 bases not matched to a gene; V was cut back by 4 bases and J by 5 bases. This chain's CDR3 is CSVGTGDNEKLFF. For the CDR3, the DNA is TGCAGCGTTGGGACAGGAGACAATGAAAAACTGTTTTTT. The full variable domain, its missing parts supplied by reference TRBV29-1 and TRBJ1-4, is SAVISQKPSRDICQRGTSLTIQCQVDSQVTMMFWYRQQPGQSLTLIATANQGSEATYESGFVIDKFPISRPNLTFSTLTVSNMSPEDSSIYLCSVGTGDNEKLFFGSGTQLSVL.

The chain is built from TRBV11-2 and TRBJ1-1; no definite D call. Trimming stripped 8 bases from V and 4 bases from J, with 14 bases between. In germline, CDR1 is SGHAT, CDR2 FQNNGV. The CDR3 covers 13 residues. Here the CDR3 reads CASDREWPTEAFF. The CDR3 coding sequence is TGTGCCAGCGATAGGGAGTGGCCCACTGAAGCTTTCTTT.

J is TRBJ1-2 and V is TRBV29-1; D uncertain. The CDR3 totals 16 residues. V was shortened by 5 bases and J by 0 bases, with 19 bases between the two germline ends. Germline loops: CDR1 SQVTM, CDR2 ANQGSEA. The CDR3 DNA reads TGCAGCGTTATTACTGGAACAACAGCTTCTAACTATGGCTACACCTTC. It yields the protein CSVITGTTASNYGYTF.

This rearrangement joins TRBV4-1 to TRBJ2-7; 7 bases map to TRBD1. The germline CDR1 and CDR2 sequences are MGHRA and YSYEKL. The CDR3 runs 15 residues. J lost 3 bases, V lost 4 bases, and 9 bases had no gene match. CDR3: CASSLGQPSHYEQYF. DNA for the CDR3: TGCGCCAGCAGCCTGGGACAGCCCTCTCACTACGAGCAGTACTTC.